The 32 T cell receptor beta chains in this list originate from one sample, sequenced in a study of blood T cell repertoires in COVID-19. Profiling relied on immunoSEQ multiplex PCR, and the TCRdb table lists in-frame clones only, not all of them. The sample yields fewer than 200,000 clones, about 88% seen once. The material sequenced was peripheral blood. The receptors were sampled from a man aged 40-49 years with active or convalescent COVID-19.

V and J are TRBV6-1 and TRBJ2-1; weak D call: TRBD2 (6 bases). The CDR3 loop spans 16 amino acids. Germline V gives CDR1 MNHNS, CDR2 SASEGT. V lost 2 bases, J lost 8 bases, and 19 bases lay in between. The CDR3: CASSEIRPGGMHEQFF. The DNA of the CDR3 is TGTGCCAGCAGTGAAATTCGTCCGGGCGGGATGCATGAGCAGTTCTTC.

V and J are TRBV5-6 and TRBJ1-6, with a tentative D call TRBD1 (6 bases). V dropped 2 bases and J dropped 7 bases, with 16 bases sitting between them. Germline V gene sequence: CDR1 SGHDT, CDR2 YYEEEE. The CDR3 contains 16 residues. CDR3 sequence: CASSFRQAALNSPLHF. The CDR3 DNA is TGTGCCAGCAGCTTCCGACAGGCGGCTCTGAATTCACCCCTCCACTTT.

The J gene is TRBJ1-5, the V gene TRBV15; D is unclear. V lost 0 bases and J 0 bases, leaving 3 bases between the germline ends. CDR1 LNHNV and CDR2 YYDKDF come from the germline V gene (reference sequence). CDR3 size: 14 residues. In DNA, the CDR3 is TGTGCCACCAGCAGAGAAGCTAGCAATCAGCCCCAGCATTTT. Protein sequence: CATSREASNQPQHF.

CDR3 residues: CASSLDLYSNQPQHF. Written as DNA, the CDR3 is TGTGCCAGCAGCTTAGACCTGTATAGCAATCAGCCCCAGCATTTT. The chain carries TRBV11-2 and TRBJ1-5; D is undetermined. Germline V lookup: CDR1 SGHAT, CDR2 FQNNGV. This CDR3 spans 15 amino acids. The V gene lost 0 bases and the J gene lost 0 bases, with 6 bases spanning the gap.

The V gene is TRBV5-4, the J gene TRBJ1-6; tentatively, D is TRBD1 (5 bases). The length of the CDR3 is 17 residues. Germline V gene sequence: CDR1 SGHNT, CDR2 YYREEE (reference sequence). V lost 0 bases, J lost 4 bases, and 14 bases lay in between. This chain's CDR3 is CASSLDAGRIYNSPLHF. The CDR3 DNA is TGTGCCAGCAGCTTGGACGCGGGACGGATTTATAATTCACCCCTCCACTTT.

The chain carries TRBV21-1 and TRBJ2-1; TRBD1 is taken as the D call from the table, unchecked against the DNA. TRBV21-1 is reported as a pseudogene. CDR3 length equals 15 residues. CDR3 sequence: CASSNPRTGAHEQFF. The CDR3 DNA follows: TGTGCCAGCAGCAATCCCCGAACAGGGGCCCATGAGCAGTTCTTC.

This clone was seen just once. Other DNA variants within this sample encode the same CDR3. This chain uses TRBV5-1 with TRBJ1-1; D not resolved. Germline V gene data show CDR1 as SGHRS and CDR2 as YFSETQ. This CDR3 contains 13 residues. Trimming shortened V by 5 bases and J by 1 base, and 9 bases separated the two germline ends. The chain's CDR3 is CASSSTGNTEAFF. Here the CDR3 DNA reads TGCGCCAGCAGTTCGACGGGGAACACTGAAGCTTTCTTT.

This rearrangement joins TRBV30 to TRBJ2-1, with TRBD1 matching over 9 bases. The CDR3 runs to 11 residues. After removal of 5 bases from V and 10 bases from J, the junction contained 3 bases not matched to a gene. The germline gives CDR1 GTSNPN, CDR2 SVGIG (reference sequence). CDR3: CAWGGTGEQFF. The CDR3 coding sequence is TGTGCCTGGGGGGGGACAGGGGAGCAGTTCTTC. The entire variable domain, with the rest obtained from reference TRBV30 and TRBJ2-1, is as follows: SQTIHQWPATLVQPVGSPLSLECTVEGTSNPNLYWYRQAAGRGLQLLFYSVGIGQISSEVPQNLSASRPQDRQFILSSKKLLLSDSGFYLCAWGGTGEQFFGPGTRLTVL.

The chain links TRBV5-8 to TRBJ2-3; TRBD2 agrees at 8 bases. The CDR3 loop spans 15 amino acids. From germline, CDR1 is SGHTS and CDR2 YDEGEE. V lost 0 bases, J lost 7 bases, and 7 bases stayed unmatched. The CDR3 nucleotides read TGTGCCAGCAGCTTGGTCGGGAGGGCCGGAAATACGCAGTATTTT. The encoded protein is CASSLVGRAGNTQYF.

V is TRBV6-1 and J is TRBJ1-5; no reliable D call. CDR3 length: 13 residues. CDR1 is MNHNS, CDR2 SASEGT, per germline. Deletions cut 1 base from V and 7 bases from J, with 8 bases between. The CDR3: CASSEGSGQPQHF. The CDR3 bases are TGTGCCAGCAGTGAAGGGTCCGGGCAGCCCCAGCATTTT.

Points on this clone: At one boundary the junction diverges from the germline segment, which might be a read error. The chain carries TRBV18 and TRBJ1-1, with D possibly matching TRBD1 (5 bases). The germline V gene encodes CDR1 KGHSH and CDR2 LQKENI. There are 11 residues in the CDR3. CDR3 sequence reads: CASSPGGMEVF. Here the CDR3 DNA reads TGTGCCAGCTCACCCGGGGGAATGGAGGTCTTT.

The J gene is TRBJ1-2, the V gene TRBV4-1; D is ambiguous. The V end was cut by 4 bases, the J end by 1 base, with 16 bases between. CDR3 length: 16 residues. Per the germline V gene, CDR1 is MGHRA and CDR2 is YSYEKL. CDR3 loop: CASSLPPPGINYGYTF. CDR3 bases: TGCGCCAGCAGCCTCCCCCCTCCCGGGATTAACTATGGCTACACCTTC.

As for this clone: Other DNA sequences in this sample translate to the same CDR3. The chain is built from TRBV6-2 or TRBV6-3 and TRBJ1-5, with D possibly TRBD1 on 5 matching bases. Trimming took 5 bases from V and 7 from J, leaving 6 bases between them. The CDR3 spans 11 residues. The V gene's germline CDR1 is MNHEY and CDR2 SVGEGT. The CDR3 nucleotides read TGTGCCAGCAGTCAGGGCCAGCCCCAGCATTTT. Protein product: CASSQGQPQHF.

The chain is built from TRBV12-3 or TRBV12-4 and TRBJ2-7; perhaps TRBD2 as D (6 bases). This CDR3 comprises 13 residues. Trimming took off 5 bases at V and 3 bases at J, with 11 bases between the two ends. The CDR3 protein is CASSPARGYEQYF. The CDR3 region has the DNA TGTGCCAGCAGTCCCGCGCGGGGCTACGAGCAGTACTTC.

V and J are TRBV30 and TRBJ2-1; perhaps D is TRBD1 or TRBD2 (5 bases each). Trimming shortened V by 7 bases and J by 2 bases, and 9 bases separated the two germline ends. The CDR3 is 12 amino acids. Germline lookup yields CDR1 GTSNPN and CDR2 SVGIG (reference sequence). This chain's CDR3 is CALGRAYNEQFF. CDR3 coding DNA: TGTGCCTTGGGGCGGGCCTACAATGAGCAGTTCTTC.

The rearrangement uses TRBV2 and TRBJ2-1, with 8 bases lining up with TRBD1. With 8 bases clipped from V and 12 bases from J, the junction kept 9 bases outside the gene matches. The germline V gene has CDR1 SNHLY and CDR2 FYNNEI. The CDR3 runs 12 residues. CDR3 nucleotides: TGTGCCAGCTACGGAGACAGGGGAGGGCAGTTCTTC. Protein product: CASYGDRGGQFF.

The chain couples TRBV12-3 or TRBV12-4 to TRBJ1-1; D may be TRBD1 (6 bases). This CDR3 region has 13 residues. Trimming removed 6 bases from V and 1 base from J, with 9 bases in between. CDR3 DNA sequence: TGTGCCAGCAGCGAACAGGGGAACACTGAAGCTTTCTTT. Its translation: CASSEQGNTEAFF.

This chain uses TRBV5-1 with TRBJ1-5, with 7 bases that match TRBD1. Germline assignment: CDR1 SGHRS and CDR2 YFSETQ. The CDR3 length is 15 residues. Germline trimming cut 0 bases from V and 6 bases from J; bases unmatched to any gene: 6. As DNA, the CDR3 is TGCGCCAGCAGCTTGGGAGGGGGCGCGTCTCAGCCCCAGCATTTT. Its translation: CASSLGGGASQPQHF. Supplemented by reference TRBV5-1 and TRBJ1-5, the full variable domain reads KAGVTQTPRYLIKTRGQQVTLSCSPISGHRSVSWYQQTPGQGLQFLFEYFSETQRNKGNFPGRFSGRQFSNSRSEMNVSTLELGDSALYLCASSLGGGASQPQHFGDGTRLSIL.

There are a few counts of this clone. The CDR3 DNA reads TGTGCCAGCACCCTTTCCGGGGGAGCTAACTATGGCTACACCTTC. As protein: CASTLSGGANYGYTF. The genes are TRBV6-6 and TRBJ1-2, with TRBD1 as a possible D gene (5 bases). Per germline, CDR1 MNHNY and CDR2 SVGAGI (reference sequence). V was clipped by 7 bases and J by 0 bases, with 15 bases between them. The CDR3 is 15 amino acids.

The chain's CDR3 is CASSIQGTYNEQFF. In nucleotides, the CDR3 is TGTGCCAGTAGTATACAGGGGACCTACAATGAGCAGTTCTTC. The V call is TRBV19, the J call TRBJ2-1; maybe TRBD1 (6 bases). Germline CDR1 is LNHDA and CDR2 is SQIVND (reference sequence). The V and J ends lost 2 bases and 2 bases respectively, with 7 bases between them. This CDR3 has 14 amino acids.

This clone has only a few counts. The chain carries TRBV7-2 and TRBJ2-5, with 10 bases fitting TRBD2. Trimming cost V 1 base and J 2 bases; bases outside gene matches: 4. The CDR3 sequence is 16 residues long. CDR1 and CDR2 from the germline V gene are SGHTA and FQGNSA. CDR3 sequence (DNA): TGTGCCAGCAGCTTAGTCGGGACTAGCGCTCAAGAGACCCAGTACTTC. Protein: CASSLVGTSAQETQYF. Full variable domain (outside the CDR3, taken from reference TRBV7-2 and TRBJ2-5): GAGVSQSPSNKVTEKGKDVELRCDPISGHTALYWYRQSLGQGLEFLIYFQGNSAPDKSGLPSDRFSAERTGGSVSTLTIQRTQQEDSAVYLCASSLVGTSAQETQYFGPGTRLLVL.

V is TRBV29-1 and J is TRBJ2-7; TRBD1 aligns across 9 bases. The CDR3 has 12 residues. Unmatched junction bases numbered 2, after V lost 2 bases and J lost 6 bases. In germline, CDR1 is SQVTM, CDR2 ANQGSEA. CDR3 nucleotide sequence: TGCAGCGTTGAAACAGGGGGCATCGAGCAGTACTTC. It codes for CSVETGGIEQYF.

This clone was seen a few times. The V call is TRBV3-1 (or the pseudogene TRBV3-2), the J call TRBJ1-5, with D maybe TRBD1 (5 bases). V lost 7 bases and J 7 bases, leaving 14 bases between the germline ends. The CDR3 runs 13 residues. Looked up from germline, CDR1 is LGHDT and CDR2 is YNNKEL (reference sequence). In DNA, the CDR3 is TGTGCCAGCACCCCACGGGGGGGGCAGCCCCAGCATTTT. Translation gives CASTPRGGQPQHF.

The gene calls are TRBV5-5 and TRBJ2-1; 7 bases fit TRBD1. The CDR3 is 15 amino acids. Looked up from germline, CDR1 is SGHKS and CDR2 is YYEKEE (reference sequence). V shed 4 bases, J shed 1 base, and the junction held 5 bases outside the gene matches. CDR3 in amino acids: CASSRGQVSYNEQFF. For the CDR3, the DNA is TGTGCCAGCAGCCGCGGACAGGTATCCTACAATGAGCAGTTCTTC.

The V call is TRBV27, the J call TRBJ2-1; tentative D call: TRBD2 (6 bases). This CDR3 comprises 13 residues. The germline V and J ends were trimmed by 7 bases and 7 bases, with 14 bases remaining between them. Per germline, CDR1 MNHEY and CDR2 SMNVEV (reference sequence). The CDR3 bases are TGTGCCAGCACCTCAGTAGGGAGGAATGAGCAGTTCTTC. This codes for CASTSVGRNEQFF.

This clone was observed a single time. The rearrangement uses TRBV28 and TRBJ1-5; D unclear. Deletions cut 6 bases from V and 3 bases from J, with 12 bases between. This CDR3 region has 14 residues. CDR1 is MDHEN, CDR2 SYDVKM, per germline. In DNA form, the CDR3 reads TGTGCCAGCAGCCCGGTACAGCTCAATCAGCCCCAGCATTTT. Translation gives CASSPVQLNQPQHF.

The V call is TRBV6-1, the J call TRBJ2-7; no clear D gene. This CDR3 has 13 residues. The V gene's germline CDR1 is MNHNS and CDR2 SASEGT. Trimming left V 3 bases short and J 3 bases short, with 9 bases between. CDR3 sequence reads: CASSDMRNYEQYF. The CDR3 DNA sequence: TGTGCCAGCAGTGATATGCGGAACTACGAGCAGTACTTC.

This chain links TRBV18 with TRBJ1-3, with D unclear. The CDR3 runs to 16 residues. Germline assignment: CDR1 KGHSH and CDR2 LQKENI. V shed 0 bases and J shed 3 bases, with 12 bases lying between them. CDR3 nucleotides: TGTGCCAGCTCACCACCGGCCACGGGGAGTGGAAACACCATATATTTT. Its translation: CASSPPATGSGNTIYF.

The chain recombines TRBV3-1 (or the pseudogene TRBV3-2) with TRBJ1-1; 7 nucleotides align to TRBD1. The CDR3 has 16 amino acids. Germline values: CDR1 LGHDT, CDR2 YNNKEL (reference sequence). V was clipped by 4 bases and J by 5 bases; unmatched bases: 13. The chain's CDR3 is CASSRKKGALATEAFF. The DNA for the CDR3 is TGTGCCAGCAGCCGCAAAAAGGGGGCTCTCGCGACTGAAGCTTTCTTT.

The chain is built from TRBV6-5 and TRBJ1-5; D is unclear. The CDR3 is 15 residues long. With 6 bases removed from V and 11 bases from J, the gap between germline ends came to 23 bases. CDR1 is MNHEY and CDR2 is SVGAGI in the germline V gene. This CDR3 is CASSPKTAGFSAQHF. The CDR3 DNA sequence: TGTGCCAGCAGCCCGAAGACGGCAGGTTTTTCGGCCCAGCATTTT.

The V call is TRBV7-2, the J call TRBJ1-5, with D perhaps TRBD1 (5 bases). The V and J ends lost 5 bases and 5 bases respectively, with 16 bases between them. The germline V gene has CDR1 SGHTA and CDR2 FQGNSA. CDR3 length: 15 residues. The CDR3 coding sequence is TGTGCCAGCAGCCAGACCCAGGGTTCCCATCAGCCCCAGCATTTT. It translates to CASSQTQGSHQPQHF.

CDR3 sequence (DNA): TGTGCCAGCAGCCAAAGGACAGGGGCCCAAGAGACCCAGTACTTC. It specifies CASSQRTGAQETQYF. This chain uses TRBV3-1 (or the pseudogene TRBV3-2) with TRBJ2-5, with 9 nucleotides matching TRBD1. CDR3 length: 15 amino acids. Per the germline V gene, CDR1 is LGHDT and CDR2 is YNNKEL (reference sequence). J lost 1 base, V lost 2 bases, and 2 bases had no gene match.